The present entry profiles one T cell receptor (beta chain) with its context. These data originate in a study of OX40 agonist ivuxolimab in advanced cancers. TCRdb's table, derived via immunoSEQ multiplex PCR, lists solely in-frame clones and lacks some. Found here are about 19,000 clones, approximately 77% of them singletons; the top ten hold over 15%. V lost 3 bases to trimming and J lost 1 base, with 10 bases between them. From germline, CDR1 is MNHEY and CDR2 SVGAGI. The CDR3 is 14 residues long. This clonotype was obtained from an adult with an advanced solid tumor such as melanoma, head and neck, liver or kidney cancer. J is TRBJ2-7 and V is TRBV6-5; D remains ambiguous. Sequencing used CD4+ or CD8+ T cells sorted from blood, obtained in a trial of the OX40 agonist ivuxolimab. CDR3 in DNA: TGTGCCAGCAGTTATTTCGGCAGTTCCTACGAGCAGTACTTC. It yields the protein CASSYFGSSYEQYF.